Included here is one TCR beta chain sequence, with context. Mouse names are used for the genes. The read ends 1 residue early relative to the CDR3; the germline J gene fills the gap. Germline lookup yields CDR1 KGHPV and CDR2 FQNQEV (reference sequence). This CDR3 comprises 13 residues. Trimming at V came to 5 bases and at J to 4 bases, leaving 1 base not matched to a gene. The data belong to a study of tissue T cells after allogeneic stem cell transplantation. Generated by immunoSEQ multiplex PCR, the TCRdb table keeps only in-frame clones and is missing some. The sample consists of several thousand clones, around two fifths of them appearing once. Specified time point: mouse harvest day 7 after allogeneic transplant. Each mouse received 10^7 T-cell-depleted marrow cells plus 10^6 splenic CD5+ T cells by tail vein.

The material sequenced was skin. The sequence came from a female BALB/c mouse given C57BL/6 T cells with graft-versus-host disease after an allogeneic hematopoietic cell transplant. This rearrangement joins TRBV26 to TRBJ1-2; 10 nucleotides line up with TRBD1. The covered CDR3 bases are TGTGCCAGCAGTGGGACAGGGGTCTCCGACTACACC. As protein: CASSGTGVSDYT. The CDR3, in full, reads CASSGTGVSDYTF.